Listed here are 9 T cell receptor beta chains from one sample, sequenced in a study of beta chain features in type 1 diabetes. General study results and limits: Within each of all four CD4+ subsets, Type 1 diabetes patients had TCRB CDR3s that were moderately but significantly shorter.

Which antigens these TCRs recognize remains unknown. Of the isolated RNA, all was reverse transcribed, and so the sequenced material was expressed TCRB transcripts. The data were produced by immunoSEQ multiplex PCR, yet TCRdb's version contains in-frame clones alone and is incomplete. The table has hundreds of thousands of clones, roughly 12% seen once. Sequencing was done on a sample of naive CD4+ T cells from blood. These receptors were obtained from a man aged 18 to 30 with type 1 diabetes.

This clone was observed a few times. V gene TRBV4-1 combines with J gene TRBJ2-3; 14 bases align to TRBD2. This CDR3 is built from 18 residues. Germline lookup yields CDR1 MGHRA and CDR2 YSYEKL. V lost 2 bases to trimming and J lost 1 base; unmatched junction nucleotides: 5. The DNA of the CDR3 is TGCGCCAGCAGCCAACGGGGGACTAGCGGGAGCCGCACAGATACGCAGTATTTT. It encodes CASSQRGTSGSRTDTQYF.

Only a few counts were recorded for this clone. One end of the junction is discordant with germline, which a read error may explain. V gene TRBV11-2 combines with J gene TRBJ2-1; D possibly uses TRBD1 or TRBD2 (5 bases each). CDR1 is SGHAT, CDR2 FQNNGV, per germline. This CDR3 region has 18 residues. CDR3 sequence: CASSPRGLARTSNNEQFF. CDR3 DNA: TGTGCCAGCAGCCCTCGGGGCCTAGCCCGTACCTCCAACAATGAGCAGTTCTTC.

This clone was seen a few times. V usage is TRBV9 and J usage is TRBJ2-1, with 9 bases fitting TRBD2. Trimming took 0 bases from V and 12 from J; bases not matched to a gene: 7. The CDR3 loop spans 14 amino acids. Germline V gene sequence: CDR1 SGDLS, CDR2 YYNGEE. This chain's CDR3 is CASSVATGLAGQFF. CDR3 DNA sequence: TGTGCCAGCAGCGTAGCTACGGGACTAGCCGGGCAGTTCTTC. Full variable domain (remainder filled in from reference TRBV9 and TRBJ2-1): DSGVTQTPKHLITATGQRVTLRCSPRSGDLSVYWYQQSLDQGLQFLIQYYNGEERAKGNILERFSAQQFPDLHSELNLSSLELGDSALYFCASSVATGLAGQFFGPGTRLTVL.

This clone has a handful of counts. This rearrangement joins TRBV2 to TRBJ1-4, with 7 bases matching TRBD1. The CDR3 has 13 residues. Germline-derived CDR1 and CDR2 are SNHLY and FYNNEI. Trimming removed 6 bases from V and 4 bases from J; junction bases left unmatched: 2. The CDR3 coding sequence is TGTGCCAGCAGCGGACAGGTTAATGAAAAACTGTTTTTT. Protein sequence: CASSGQVNEKLFF.

The chain joins TRBV6-4 to TRBJ1-2; no clear D. Trimming pared 6 bases from V and 5 bases from J, leaving 13 bases between. The CDR3 sequence is 13 residues long. Germline CDR1 is MRHNA and CDR2 is SNTAGT. CDR3 amino acids: CASSPGPPYGYTF. The CDR3 coding sequence is TGTGCCAGCAGCCCGGGCCCCCCTTATGGCTACACCTTC.

V gene TRBV30 combines with J gene TRBJ1-6; D gene ambiguous. The CDR3 extends over 15 amino acids. CDR1 and CDR2 (germline): GTSNPN, SVGIG (reference sequence). Deletions cut 0 bases from V and 7 bases from J, with 13 bases between. CDR3 loop: CAWSVEIMANSPLHF. CDR3 nucleotide sequence: TGTGCCTGGAGTGTAGAGATCATGGCCAATTCACCCCTCCACTTT.

This clone occurred a few times. The chain uses TRBV14 and TRBJ1-1, with unresolved D. The germline gives CDR1 SGHDN, CDR2 FVKESK. With 5 bases removed from V and 0 bases from J, the gap between germline ends came to 7 bases. This CDR3 is 13 amino acids long. This CDR3 reads CASSSDMNTEAFF. The CDR3 bases are TGTGCCAGCAGCTCTGACATGAACACTGAAGCTTTCTTT.

The chain carries TRBV15 and TRBJ1-6; D uncertain. Germline CDR1 and CDR2: LNHNV and YYDKDF (reference sequence). CDR3 size: 14 residues. Between the trimmed V and J ends, which lost 3 bases and 8 bases, there was a span of 11 bases. The CDR3 DNA reads as TGTGCCACCAGCAGCGGGGTCTTATATTCACCCCTCCACTTT. Translation gives CATSSGVLYSPLHF. The full variable domain, in which reference TRBV15 and TRBJ1-6 provide the parts outside the CDR3, is DAMVIQNPRYQVTQFGKPVTLSCSQTLNHNVMYWYQQKSSQAPKLLFHYYDKDFNNEADTPDNFQSRRPNTSFCFLDIRSPGLGDTAMYLCATSSGVLYSPLHFGNGTRLTVT.

This clone was observed a handful of times. The rearrangement uses TRBV29-1 and TRBJ1-2; D is perhaps TRBD1 (5 bases). Trimming cost V 6 bases and J 4 bases, with 18 bases left between them. The CDR3 consists of 14 residues. Germline V gives CDR1 SQVTM, CDR2 ANQGSEA. In nucleotides, the CDR3 is TGCAGCGTCTCACTGCCAAGGGGCTTCTATGGCTACACCTTC. Protein product: CSVSLPRGFYGYTF.